Described below is a single T cell receptor beta chain sequence and its context. This record belongs to a study of cytomegalovirus exposure and HLA in healthy donors. The PCR used 60 Vbeta and 13 Jbeta primers. Clones were sequenced by immunoSEQ multiplex PCR, and TCRdb holds only the in-frame ones, with some missing. The sample table includes about 40,000 clones. The CDR3 totals 18 residues. Germline CDR1 reads GTSNPN; CDR2 reads SVGIG (reference sequence). Trimming removed 2 bases from V and 7 bases from J; junction bases left unmatched: 18. Sequences were obtained from PBMCs. The clonotype comes from a human donor in good health. The J gene is TRBJ2-2, the V gene TRBV30; 8 bases are a match to TRBD2. The CDR3 reads CAWSPPRGGATGSGELFF. The CDR3 DNA sequence: TGTGCCTGGAGTCCGCCCCGGGGGGGCGCAACCGGAAGCGGGGAGCTGTTTTTT.